These 27 T cell receptor beta chains were all obtained from the same sample, sequenced in a study of T-cell reconstitution after alpha-beta-depleted transplantation in children. Unique molecular identifiers were incorporated when the TCRbeta library was constructed. TCRdb reanalysed the PCR reads using MiXCR and keeps one entry per CDR3 protein. This table has over 200,000 distinct CDR3 sequences, approximately 17% appearing once. Here the sequenced sample was PBMCs, mostly from graft donor cells, taken 360 days after TCRalphabeta/CD19-depleted stem cell transplant. These receptors were taken from a male patient aged 2-15 years who had a stem cell transplant for acute lymphoblastic leukemia, so the T cells may come from the graft donor.

The V gene is TRBV25-1, the J gene TRBJ2-5; no reliable D call. Trimming removed 7 bases from V and 1 base from J, with 13 bases in between. The germline V gene has CDR1 MGHDK and CDR2 SYGVNS. CDR3 size: 14 residues. Here the CDR3 DNA reads TGTGCCAGCACCGAGCCACAGACCCAAGAGACCCAGTACTTC. Translated: CASTEPQTQETQYF.

The chain uses TRBV28 and TRBJ2-3; D not resolved. The germline gives CDR1 MDHEN, CDR2 SYDVKM. Between the trimmed V and J ends, which lost 3 bases and 0 bases, there was a span of 10 bases. The CDR3 totals 15 residues. CDR3 coding DNA: TGTGCCAGCAGTTTCCTTACAGCTAGCACAGATACGCAGTATTTT. As protein: CASSFLTASTDTQYF. The whole variable domain, filled in from reference TRBV28 and TRBJ2-3, reads DVKVTQSSRYLVKRTGEKVFLECVQDMDHENMFWYRQDPGLGLRLIYFSYDVKMKEKGDIPEGYSVSREKKERFSLILESASTNQTSMYLCASSFLTASTDTQYFGPGTRLTVL.

This clonotype appeared many times. The chain recombines TRBV14 with TRBJ2-7; 9 bases are shared with TRBD2. CDR1 and CDR2 (germline): SGHDN, FVKESK. Germline trimming cut 0 bases from V and 4 bases from J; bases unmatched to any gene: 10. There are 17 residues in the CDR3. The CDR3 sequence is CASSQDRLIAGAYEQYF. CDR3 nucleotides: TGTGCCAGCAGCCAAGATCGGTTAATAGCGGGGGCATACGAGCAGTACTTC.

The table lists this clonotype with a few counts. The rearrangement joins TRBV6-1 to TRBJ2-1, with D hard to call. The CDR3 contains 12 residues. The germline gives CDR1 MNHNS, CDR2 SASEGT. V shed 2 bases and J shed 9 bases, with 8 bases lying between them. The CDR3 DNA reads as TGTGCCAGCAGTGAAATACTGGGTGAGCAGTTCTTC. This sequence encodes CASSEILGEQFF.

J is TRBJ2-5 and V is TRBV7-8, with D perhaps TRBD1 (6 bases). The V gene's germline CDR1 is SGHVS and CDR2 FQNEAQ. This CDR3 is 17 amino acids long. V dropped 2 bases and J dropped 1 base, with 17 bases sitting between them. CDR3 coding DNA: TGTGCCAGCAGCTTATCTCCCATACAGGGATTCCAAGAGACCCAGTACTTC. Protein: CASSLSPIQGFQETQYF. Supplemented by reference TRBV7-8 and TRBJ2-5, the full variable domain reads GAGVSQSPRYKVAKRGQDVALRCDPISGHVSLFWYQQALGQGPEFLTYFQNEAQLDKSGLPSDRFFAERPEGSVSTLKIQRTQQEDSAVYLCASSLSPIQGFQETQYFGPGTRLLVL.

The V and J genes are TRBV4-3 and TRBJ1-3; unclear D gene. The CDR3 runs to 15 residues. Trimming left V 0 bases short and J 3 bases short, with 9 bases between. CDR1 is LGHNA and CDR2 is YSLEER in the germline V gene. The CDR3 spells CASSQEISSGNTIYF. The CDR3 nucleotides are TGCGCCAGCAGCCAAGAAATATCGAGTGGAAACACCATATATTTT.

The genes are TRBV7-9 and TRBJ2-5; D assignment may be TRBD1 or TRBD2 (5 bases each). Germline assignment: CDR1 SEHNR and CDR2 FQNEAQ (reference sequence). The CDR3 is 13 amino acids. Between the trimmed V and J ends, which lost 3 bases and 6 bases, there was a span of 11 bases. CDR3 region: CASSFQGPQTQYF. The CDR3 nucleotides are TGTGCCAGCAGCTTTCAGGGACCGCAGACCCAGTACTTC. The full variable domain, completed using reference TRBV7-9 and TRBJ2-5, is DTGVSQNPRHKITKRGQNVTFRCDPISEHNRLYWYRQTLGQGPEFLTYFQNEAQLEKSRLLSDRFSAERPKGSFSTLEIQRTEQGDSAMYLCASSFQGPQTQYFGPGTRLLVL.

This clonotype occurred a few times. The V gene is TRBV7-2, the J gene TRBJ1-6; D is unresolved. Germline V gene sequence: CDR1 SGHTA, CDR2 FQGNSA. V was pared by 1 base and J by 5 bases, with 12 bases between. The CDR3 totals 16 residues. CDR3 sequence: CASSLEGRYHNSPLHF. CDR3 in DNA: TGTGCCAGCAGCTTAGAAGGCCGCTATCATAATTCACCCCTCCACTTT.

The rearrangement uses TRBV29-1 and TRBJ1-3; D unresolved. This CDR3 comprises 15 residues. The germline V gene encodes CDR1 SQVTM and CDR2 ANQGSEA. Trimming took off 7 bases at V and 8 bases at J, with 24 bases between the two ends. The DNA for the CDR3 is TGCAGCGGTGCTAAAACCGGGTCCCCCGAGGACACCATATATTTT. Encoded protein: CSGAKTGSPEDTIYF.

This clonotype was seen ten or more times. The chain couples TRBV4-3 to TRBJ2-7; D could derive from TRBD1 or TRBD2 (5 bases each). Germline V gives CDR1 LGHNA, CDR2 YSLEER. Between the trimmed V and J ends, which lost 0 bases and 8 bases, there was a span of 17 bases. The CDR3 extends over 15 amino acids. The chain's CDR3 is CASSQDRGPPLQQYF. The DNA for the CDR3 is TGCGCCAGCAGCCAAGATAGGGGACCCCCTCTCCAGCAGTACTTC.

V usage is TRBV5-1 and J usage is TRBJ2-1, with a weak D call TRBD2 (5 bases). The CDR3 is made up of 12 amino acids. Trimming cost V 0 bases and J 9 bases, with 7 bases left between them. Germline loops: CDR1 SGHRS, CDR2 YFSETQ. The CDR3, as DNA: TGCGCCAGCAGCTTGGTGGGGAGTGAGCAGTTCTTC. Its translation is CASSLVGSEQFF.

CDR3 DNA: TGTGCCACCAGCAGAGAGGGGGAGCGGGAGGAGATTATGATCACCGGGGAGCTGTTTTTT. Its translation: CATSREGEREEIMITGELFF. V is TRBV15 and J is TRBJ2-2; 9 nucleotides align to TRBD2. Germline trimming cut 0 bases from V and 4 bases from J; bases unmatched to any gene: 15. Germline V gene sequence: CDR1 LNHNV, CDR2 YYDKDF (reference sequence). This CDR3 spans 20 amino acids.

This clonotype has ten or more counts. The rearrangement uses TRBV27 and TRBJ2-3, with D uncertain. Germline CDR1 and CDR2: MNHEY and SMNVEV (reference sequence). Trimming cost V 5 bases and J 0 bases, with 6 bases left between them. The CDR3 has 13 amino acids. CDR3 loop: CASSLLSTDTQYF. In DNA form, the CDR3 reads TGTGCCAGCAGTCTCCTAAGCACAGATACGCAGTATTTT.

The genes are TRBV27 and TRBJ1-1; maybe TRBD1 (6 bases). Trimming removed 4 bases from V and 8 bases from J, with 14 bases in between. The germline V gene has CDR1 MNHEY and CDR2 SMNVEV (reference sequence). The CDR3 totals 13 residues. The CDR3 sequence is CASSSTGEREAFF. The CDR3, as DNA: TGTGCCAGCAGTTCGACAGGAGAAAGGGAAGCTTTCTTT.

The chain couples TRBV7-8 to TRBJ2-1, with D unclear. This CDR3 is built from 13 residues. V shed 1 base and J shed 3 bases, with 4 bases lying between them. Germline-derived CDR1 and CDR2 are SGHVS and FQNEAQ. The DNA of the CDR3 is TGTGCCAGCAGCTTAGAGCGCTACAATGAGCAGTTCTTC. It specifies CASSLERYNEQFF.

The chain is built from TRBV3-1 and TRBJ2-1; 12 bases are a match to TRBD2. V dropped 2 bases and J dropped 7; count of bases not matched to a gene: 3. The germline V gene encodes CDR1 LGHDT and CDR2 YNNKEL (reference sequence). The CDR3 extends over 15 amino acids. The DNA for the CDR3 is TGTGCCAGCAGCCAAATGCTAGCGGGGGGGAATGAGCAGTTCTTC. Amino acids: CASSQMLAGGNEQFF.

The chain has TRBV29-1 and TRBJ2-5; a weak D match, TRBD1 (5 bases). The V and J ends lost 3 bases and 2 bases respectively, with 10 bases between them. CDR1 SQVTM and CDR2 ANQGSEA come from the germline V gene. The CDR3 extends over 13 amino acids. Written as DNA, the CDR3 is TGCAGCGTTGATGCAGGGCCGCAAGAGACCCAGTACTTC. It yields the protein CSVDAGPQETQYF.

This clonotype was seen ten or more times. This sequence joins TRBV12-3 or TRBV12-4 and TRBJ2-6, with D unclear. With 7 bases removed from V and 0 bases from J, the gap between germline ends came to 10 bases. The CDR3 has 15 residues. CDR3 residues: CASIAGDSGANVLTF. The CDR3 DNA reads as TGTGCCAGCATTGCTGGGGACTCTGGGGCCAACGTCCTGACTTTC.

The chain employs TRBV4-3 and TRBJ1-1, with TRBD1 as a possible D gene (6 bases). Trimming left V 4 bases short and J 0 bases short, with 12 bases between. Germline V gives CDR1 LGHNA, CDR2 YSLEER. CDR3 size: 15 residues. The CDR3: CASSPMAGVNTEAFF. The CDR3 bases are TGCGCCAGCAGCCCGATGGCAGGGGTGAACACTGAAGCTTTCTTT.

The J gene is TRBJ1-4, the V gene TRBV18; D is possibly TRBD1 (5 bases). Trimming shortened V by 3 bases and J by 0 bases, and 8 bases separated the two germline ends. The CDR3 covers 15 residues. Germline V gene sequence: CDR1 KGHSH, CDR2 LQKENI. The CDR3 sequence is CASSPLQATNEKLFF. CDR3 nucleotides: TGTGCCAGCTCACCCTTACAGGCAACTAATGAAAAACTGTTTTTT.

This clonotype was observed a few times. This chain links TRBV27 with TRBJ2-1, with D uncertain. With 3 bases removed from V and 3 bases from J, the gap between germline ends came to 18 bases. Germline lookup yields CDR1 MNHEY and CDR2 SMNVEV (reference sequence). This CDR3 has 17 amino acids. This CDR3 reads CASSFVLRRNFYNEQFF. The CDR3 region has the DNA TGTGCCAGCAGTTTCGTCTTACGGAGAAATTTCTACAATGAGCAGTTCTTC.

This clonotype was observed a few times. This chain joins TRBV27 and TRBJ2-3; TRBD1 might be the D (6 bases). The V gene lost 5 bases and the J gene lost 0 bases, with 12 bases spanning the gap. Germline V gene lookup returns CDR1 MNHEY and CDR2 SMNVEV (reference sequence). The length of the CDR3 is 15 residues. CDR3 sequence reads: CASSEQGHSTDTQYF. The CDR3 DNA reads as TGTGCCAGCAGTGAACAGGGTCATAGCACAGATACGCAGTATTTT.

The chain employs TRBV21-1 and TRBJ2-7; TRBD2 is the table's D call, not checked against the DNA. TRBV21-1 is a documented pseudogene. CDR3 length: 17 residues. The CDR3 DNA reads as TGTGCCAGCAGCAAAGGAGGAGGACCTGGGGGAAACTACGAGCAGTACTTC. Its protein is CASSKGGGPGGNYEQYF.

On this clonotype: Being one base from a much bigger clone, this may be a read error. This chain connects TRBV9 to TRBJ2-3; TRBD2 matches 7 bases. This CDR3 has 16 amino acids. Germline values: CDR1 SGDLS, CDR2 YYNGEE. The CDR3 protein is CVSSPGPAGSTDTQYF. The CDR3 region has the DNA TGTGTCAGCAGCCCCGGCCCAGCGGGGAGCACAGATACGCAGTATTTT.

This clonotype was seen ten or more times. The chain employs TRBV20-1 and TRBJ1-5; possible D gene TRBD1, 6 bases. V was pared by 3 bases and J by 5 bases, with 17 bases between. Germline lookup yields CDR1 DFQATT and CDR2 SNEGSKA (reference sequence). The CDR3 is 15 amino acids. CDR3 residues: CSASGQTFGDQPQHF. The CDR3 DNA reads TGCAGTGCTAGCGGACAGACCTTTGGCGATCAGCCCCAGCATTTT.

This rearrangement joins TRBV5-1 to TRBJ1-3; no clear D. V lost 0 bases, J lost 3 bases, and 10 bases lay in between. The CDR3 runs 15 residues. Germline loops: CDR1 SGHRS, CDR2 YFSETQ. CDR3 amino acids: CASSLGPGLGNTIYF. The CDR3, as DNA: TGCGCCAGCAGCTTGGGGCCAGGCCTTGGAAACACCATATATTTT.

The chain combines TRBV5-1 with TRBJ2-7, with D possibly being TRBD2 (5 bases). The V gene's germline CDR1 is SGHRS and CDR2 YFSETQ. The V end was cut by 7 bases, the J end by 7 bases, with 9 bases between. This CDR3 is 10 amino acids long. CDR3 sequence reads: CASHSGEQYF. CDR3 bases: TGCGCCAGCCACTCGGGAGAGCAGTACTTC.